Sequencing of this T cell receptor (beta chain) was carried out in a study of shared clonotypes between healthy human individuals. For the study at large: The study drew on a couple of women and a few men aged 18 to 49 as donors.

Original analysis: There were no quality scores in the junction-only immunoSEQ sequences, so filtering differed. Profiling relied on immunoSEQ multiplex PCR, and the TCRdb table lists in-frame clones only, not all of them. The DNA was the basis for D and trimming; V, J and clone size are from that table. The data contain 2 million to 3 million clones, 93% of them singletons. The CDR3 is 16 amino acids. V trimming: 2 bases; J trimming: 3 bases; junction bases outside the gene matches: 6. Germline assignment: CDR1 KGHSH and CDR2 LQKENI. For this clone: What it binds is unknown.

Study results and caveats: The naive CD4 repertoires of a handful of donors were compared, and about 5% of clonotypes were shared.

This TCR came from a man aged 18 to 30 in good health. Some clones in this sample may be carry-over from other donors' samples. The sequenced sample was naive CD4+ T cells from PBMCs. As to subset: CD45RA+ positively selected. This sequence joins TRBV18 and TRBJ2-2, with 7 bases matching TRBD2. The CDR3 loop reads CASSPTGGGYTGELFF. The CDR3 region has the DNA TGTGCCAGCTCACCAACAGGCGGGGGATACACCGGGGAGCTGTTTTTT. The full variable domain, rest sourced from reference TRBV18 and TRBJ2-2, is NAGVMQNPRHLVRRRGQEARLRCSPMKGHSHVYWYRQLPEEGLKFMVYLQKENIIDESGMPKERFSAEFPKEGPSILRIQQVVRGDSAAYFCASSPTGGGYTGELFFGEGSRLTVL.